Sequencing of this T cell receptor beta chain was carried out in a study of CD8 T cells in Susac syndrome. CD8+ and CD4+ blood T cells underwent TCR beta sequencing. Healthy donors constituted the controls, which were matched for age and sex. TEMRA cells were FACS-enriched and CD8+ and CD4+ T cells negatively isolated. Trimming left V 6 bases short and J 4 bases short, with 13 bases between. The CDR3 length is 12 residues. From germline, CDR1 is SQVTM and CDR2 ANQGSEA. Random-hexamer reverse transcription was applied to about 0.45 to 1 ug RNA. The immunoSEQ assay covered 54 Vbeta and 13 Jbeta segments for CDR3. TCRdb used MiXCR to reprocess the immunoSEQ multiplex PCR reads, holding one entry per CDR3 protein. Of about 90,000 distinct CDR3 sequences in the sample, roughly 93% were seen once.

The chain links TRBV29-1 to TRBJ2-7; D is possibly TRBD2 (5 bases). The TCR originated in a human donor in good health. Material for sequencing was CD8+ T cells from PBMCs. The DNA for the CDR3 is TGCAGCGTCGAGGGCCGGGGTTACGAGCAGTACTTC. Amino acid sequence: CSVEGRGYEQYF.